This T cell receptor (beta chain) stems from a study of early T cells in non-severe SARS-CoV-2 infection. Overall study: The chains were unpaired, and the sequenced material was bulk RNA from unsorted whole blood. General study results and limits: Clonotype matching in VDJdb favored anti-spike CD8 responses and did not capture private and CD4 specificities.

This clonotype was counted at least ten times. The antigen is undetermined. CDR1 is SGHAT, CDR2 FQNNGV, per germline. The CDR3 runs 13 residues. Between the trimmed V and J ends, which lost 1 base and 2 bases, there was a span of 3 bases. Researchers attached unique molecular identifiers to individual cDNA molecules. TCRdb redid the calling of the 5' RACE reads with MiXCR, one entry per CDR3 protein. The sample gives around 63,000 distinct CDR3 sequences, about 9% of which show up once; around 16% is in the top ten. This TCR derives from an adult who was a healthcare worker with PCR-confirmed SARS-CoV-2 infection or an uninfected control (not recorded which). This sequence joins TRBV11-2 and TRBJ1-5; D gene uncertain. Sequencing was performed on whole blood, taken at baseline. CDR3 nucleotide sequence: TGTGCCAGCAGCTTAGTAGGCAATCAGCCCCAGCATTTT. This sequence encodes CASSLVGNQPQHF.